The clone carrying this TCR beta chain showed up just a few times. The data were obtained in a study of blood T cell repertoires in COVID-19. Assay used: immunoSEQ multiplex PCR; TCRdb lists only in-frame clones, some missing. The sample consists of about 150,000 clones, around four fifths of them appearing once. Germline values: CDR1 SNHLY, CDR2 FYNNEI. The CDR3 is 15 amino acids. Trimming shortened V by 7 bases and J by 0 bases, and 16 bases separated the two germline ends. This rearrangement joins TRBV2 to TRBJ2-7; D remains ambiguous. Sequencing was performed on PBMCs or T cells enriched from blood (not recorded which). The clonotype comes from a woman aged 40 to 55 who had recovered from COVID-19. The CDR3 spells CASIPGNGYSYEQYF. The CDR3 region has the DNA TGTGCCAGCATCCCCGGTAACGGGTACTCCTACGAGCAGTACTTC.